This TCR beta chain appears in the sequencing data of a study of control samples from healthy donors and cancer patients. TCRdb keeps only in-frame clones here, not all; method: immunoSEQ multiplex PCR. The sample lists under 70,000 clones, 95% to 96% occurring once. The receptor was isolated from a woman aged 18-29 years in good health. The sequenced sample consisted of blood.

The CDR3 DNA follows: TGTGCCAGCAGCTACCAGGGGGCAGGATACGAGCAGTACTTC. Translation: CASSYQGAGYEQYF. J is TRBJ2-7 and V is TRBV5-4; TRBD1 matches at 8 bases. With V trimmed by 3 bases and J by 4 bases, 6 bases remained unmatched. Per the germline V gene, CDR1 is SGHNT and CDR2 is YYREEE (reference sequence). The CDR3 covers 14 residues.